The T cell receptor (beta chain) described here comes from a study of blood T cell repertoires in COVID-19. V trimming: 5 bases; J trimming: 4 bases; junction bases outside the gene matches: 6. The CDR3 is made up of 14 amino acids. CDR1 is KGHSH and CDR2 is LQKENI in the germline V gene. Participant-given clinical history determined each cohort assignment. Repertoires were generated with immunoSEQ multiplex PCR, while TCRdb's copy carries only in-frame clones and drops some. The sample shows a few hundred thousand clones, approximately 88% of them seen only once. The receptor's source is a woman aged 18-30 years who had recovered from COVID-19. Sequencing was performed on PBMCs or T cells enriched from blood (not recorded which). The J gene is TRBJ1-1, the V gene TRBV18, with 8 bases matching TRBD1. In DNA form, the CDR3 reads TGTGCCAGCTCAACTAGGACAGGGTCCACTGAAGCTTTCTTT. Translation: CASSTRTGSTEAFF.